These 17 T cell receptor beta chains were all obtained from the same sample, sequenced in a study of CD8 T cells in Susac syndrome. Roughly 0.45 to 1 ug RNA was reverse transcribed with random hexamers. TCRdb reanalysed the immunoSEQ multiplex PCR reads using MiXCR and keeps one entry per CDR3 protein. This sample has roughly 89,000 distinct CDR3 sequences, with around 96% found just once. The source material was CD8+ T cells from PBMCs. The origin of the receptors is a human donor with Susac syndrome.

The chain has TRBV12-3 or TRBV12-4 and TRBJ2-3, with unresolved D. V was shortened by 3 bases and J by 2 bases, with 12 bases between the two germline ends. The CDR3 consists of 15 residues. Here the CDR3 reads CASSLWIAATDTQYF. The CDR3 nucleotides read TGTGCCAGCAGTTTGTGGATCGCAGCCACAGATACGCAGTATTTT.

The chain has TRBV30 and TRBJ1-4; a possible D gene is TRBD1 (5 bases). Germline V gives CDR1 GTSNPN, CDR2 SVGIG (reference sequence). The V gene lost 1 base and the J gene lost 8 bases, with 11 bases spanning the gap. This CDR3 region has 13 residues. This CDR3 is CAWSEVRGEKLFF. The CDR3 bases are TGTGCCTGGAGTGAGGTTAGGGGAGAAAAACTGTTTTTT. The variable domain in full, completed from reference TRBV30 and TRBJ1-4, reads SQTIHQWPATLVQPVGSPLSLECTVEGTSNPNLYWYRQAAGRGLQLLFYSVGIGQISSEVPQNLSASRPQDRQFILSSKKLLLSDSGFYLCAWSEVRGEKLFFGSGTQLSVL.

The J gene is TRBJ1-5, the V gene TRBV20-1; D is possibly TRBD1 (5 bases). Germline values: CDR1 DFQATT, CDR2 SNEGSKA (reference sequence). V was trimmed by 6 bases and J by 6 bases, leaving 12 bases between them. The CDR3 runs to 12 residues. The CDR3 bases are TGCAGTGCGGGGGGGGAGGGTCAGCCCCAGCATTTT. Its protein product is CSAGGEGQPQHF.

This clonotype was seen once. The chain is built from TRBV4-3 and TRBJ2-5; TRBD2 agrees at 10 bases. Germline values: CDR1 LGHNA, CDR2 YSLEER. CDR3 size: 16 residues. With 1 base clipped from V and 0 bases from J, the junction kept 2 bases outside the gene matches. In DNA, the CDR3 is TGCGCCAGCAGCCAAGCTAGCGGGGGTCACCAAGAGACCCAGTACTTC. This codes for CASSQASGGHQETQYF.

The rearrangement links TRBV5-1 to TRBJ1-6, with no clear D. From germline, CDR1 is SGHRS and CDR2 YFSETQ. This CDR3 region has 14 residues. Between the trimmed V and J ends, which lost 0 bases and 7 bases, there was a span of 8 bases. DNA for the CDR3: TGCGCCAGCAGCTTGGTGCCTCCGAATTCACCCCTCCACTTT. This sequence encodes CASSLVPPNSPLHF.

The chain combines TRBV29-1 with TRBJ2-5; 10 nucleotides line up with TRBD2. V trimming: 8 bases; J trimming: 6 bases; junction bases outside the gene matches: 9. The CDR3 runs 13 residues. Looked up from germline, CDR1 is SQVTM and CDR2 is ANQGSEA. The CDR3 sequence: CSTISGGCKTQYF. CDR3 sequence (DNA): TGCAGCACTATTAGCGGGGGGTGCAAGACCCAGTACTTC.

The chain carries TRBV29-1 and TRBJ2-1, with TRBD1 matching over 10 bases. V trimming: 5 bases; J trimming: 7 bases; junction bases outside the gene matches: 8. This CDR3 region has 14 residues. Germline V CDR1 and CDR2: SQVTM, ANQGSEA. CDR3 DNA sequence: TGCAGCGTTACTCCGGGACAGGGGACGAATGAGCAGTTCTTC. Translating gives CSVTPGQGTNEQFF.

CDR3 amino acids: CASSLEGMNTEAFF. The CDR3 DNA sequence: TGTGCCAGCAGCTTAGAAGGAATGAACACTGAAGCTTTCTTT. The chain has TRBV7-9 and TRBJ1-1; unclear D gene. The CDR3 totals 14 residues. Between the trimmed V and J ends, which lost 1 base and 0 bases, there was a span of 6 bases. The V gene's germline CDR1 is SEHNR and CDR2 FQNEAQ (reference sequence).

This chain uses TRBV24-1 with TRBJ2-2; D might be TRBD2 (5 bases). V was pared by 5 bases and J by 7 bases, with 7 bases between. The CDR3 runs 12 residues. Germline lookup yields CDR1 KGHDR and CDR2 SFDVKD. CDR3 loop: CATSARGGELFF. For the CDR3, the DNA is TGTGCCACCAGTGCTCGGGGCGGGGAGCTGTTTTTT.

The chain couples TRBV5-4 to TRBJ1-2; TRBD1 matches at 7 bases. The CDR3 has 15 residues. Looked up from germline, CDR1 is SGHNT and CDR2 is YYREEE (reference sequence). V lost 4 bases to trimming and J lost 0 bases; unmatched junction nucleotides: 6. The CDR3 here is CASSAGQLANYGYTF. DNA of the CDR3: TGTGCCAGCAGCGCGGGACAGTTAGCTAACTATGGCTACACCTTC.

This chain links TRBV19 with TRBJ2-1, with 8 bases identical to TRBD2. CDR3 length equals 16 residues. Germline V CDR1 and CDR2: LNHDA, SQIVND (reference sequence). V lost 5 bases to trimming and J lost 7 bases; unmatched junction nucleotides: 13. The CDR3 DNA is TGTGCCAGTAGTCCGCTTCGGGGGGGGCGATCAAATGAGCAGTTCTTC. Protein sequence: CASSPLRGGRSNEQFF.

This chain links TRBV20-1 with TRBJ1-1; 8 nucleotides align to TRBD1. After removal of 5 bases from V and 1 base from J, the junction contained 9 bases not matched to a gene. The CDR3 length is 15 residues. Germline V gene data show CDR1 as DFQATT and CDR2 as SNEGSKA (reference sequence). This CDR3 is CSAVAGGQGNTEAFF. CDR3 coding DNA: TGCAGTGCTGTCGCCGGAGGACAGGGGAACACTGAAGCTTTCTTT.

The chain has TRBV20-1 and TRBJ2-1; a weak D match, TRBD1 (5 bases). There are 14 residues in the CDR3. The germline V gene encodes CDR1 DFQATT and CDR2 SNEGSKA (reference sequence). Trimming stripped 6 bases from V and 0 bases from J, with 12 bases between. The CDR3 bases are TGCAGTGCAACAGGAGTCGGCTCCTACAATGAGCAGTTCTTC. It translates to CSATGVGSYNEQFF.

The rearrangement joins TRBV7-9 to TRBJ2-1; TRBD1 agrees at 8 bases. The germline V gene encodes CDR1 SEHNR and CDR2 FQNEAQ (reference sequence). The CDR3 has 15 amino acids. The ends lost 3 bases at V and 1 base at J; junction bases unmatched: 2. The CDR3 DNA sequence: TGTGCCAGCAGCTTGGGACAGGAGTCCTACAATGAGCAGTTCTTC. This encodes CASSLGQESYNEQFF.

This chain joins TRBV3-1 and TRBJ2-1, with a tentative D call TRBD1 (6 bases). The CDR3 spans 17 residues. Germline V gene data show CDR1 as LGHDT and CDR2 as YNNKEL (reference sequence). The V end lost 1 base, the J end lost 5 bases, and 18 bases lay between the germline ends. The CDR3 nucleotides are TGTGCCAGCAGCCAAGGAGCTTGGGGGCCTAGGAACAATGAGCAGTTCTTC. Translation gives CASSQGAWGPRNNEQFF.

The rearrangement joins TRBV15 to TRBJ2-3, with a tentative D call TRBD1 (6 bases). V lost 5 bases to trimming and J lost 3 bases, with 12 bases between them. Germline loops: CDR1 LNHNV, CDR2 YYDKDF (reference sequence). The CDR3 length is 14 residues. The CDR3 sequence: CATSYRDVTDTQYF. The DNA of the CDR3 is TGTGCCACCAGCTACAGGGATGTGACAGATACGCAGTATTTT.

The chain couples TRBV18 to TRBJ2-1, with 8 positions matching TRBD1. J gave up 5 bases and V 4 bases, and 4 bases lay outside the gene matches. The CDR3 loop spans 14 amino acids. Per germline, CDR1 KGHSH and CDR2 LQKENI. The CDR3 bases are TGTGCCAGCTCACTTTCCAGGGGGCACAATGAGCAGTTCTTC. Amino acid sequence: CASSLSRGHNEQFF.